This T cell receptor (beta chain) was captured in a study of somatic mutations in cytotoxic T cells in rheumatoid arthritis. Profiling relied on immunoSEQ multiplex PCR, and the TCRdb table lists in-frame clones only, not all of them. The sample shows 12,000 or so clones, nearly 80% of them seen only once. This clone was observed once. The source of this sequence is a man in his fifties in good health. Sequencing was done on a sample of CD8+ T cells sorted from blood.

As DNA, the CDR3 is TGTGCCAGCGGGGTCTCGAGTATGGCTGAAGCTTTCTTT. As protein: CASGVSSMAEAFF. The gene calls are TRBV27 and TRBJ1-1; D is undetermined. This CDR3 comprises 13 residues. The V gene lost 8 bases and the J gene lost 6 bases, with 16 bases spanning the gap. CDR1 MNHEY and CDR2 SMNVEV come from the germline V gene (reference sequence).